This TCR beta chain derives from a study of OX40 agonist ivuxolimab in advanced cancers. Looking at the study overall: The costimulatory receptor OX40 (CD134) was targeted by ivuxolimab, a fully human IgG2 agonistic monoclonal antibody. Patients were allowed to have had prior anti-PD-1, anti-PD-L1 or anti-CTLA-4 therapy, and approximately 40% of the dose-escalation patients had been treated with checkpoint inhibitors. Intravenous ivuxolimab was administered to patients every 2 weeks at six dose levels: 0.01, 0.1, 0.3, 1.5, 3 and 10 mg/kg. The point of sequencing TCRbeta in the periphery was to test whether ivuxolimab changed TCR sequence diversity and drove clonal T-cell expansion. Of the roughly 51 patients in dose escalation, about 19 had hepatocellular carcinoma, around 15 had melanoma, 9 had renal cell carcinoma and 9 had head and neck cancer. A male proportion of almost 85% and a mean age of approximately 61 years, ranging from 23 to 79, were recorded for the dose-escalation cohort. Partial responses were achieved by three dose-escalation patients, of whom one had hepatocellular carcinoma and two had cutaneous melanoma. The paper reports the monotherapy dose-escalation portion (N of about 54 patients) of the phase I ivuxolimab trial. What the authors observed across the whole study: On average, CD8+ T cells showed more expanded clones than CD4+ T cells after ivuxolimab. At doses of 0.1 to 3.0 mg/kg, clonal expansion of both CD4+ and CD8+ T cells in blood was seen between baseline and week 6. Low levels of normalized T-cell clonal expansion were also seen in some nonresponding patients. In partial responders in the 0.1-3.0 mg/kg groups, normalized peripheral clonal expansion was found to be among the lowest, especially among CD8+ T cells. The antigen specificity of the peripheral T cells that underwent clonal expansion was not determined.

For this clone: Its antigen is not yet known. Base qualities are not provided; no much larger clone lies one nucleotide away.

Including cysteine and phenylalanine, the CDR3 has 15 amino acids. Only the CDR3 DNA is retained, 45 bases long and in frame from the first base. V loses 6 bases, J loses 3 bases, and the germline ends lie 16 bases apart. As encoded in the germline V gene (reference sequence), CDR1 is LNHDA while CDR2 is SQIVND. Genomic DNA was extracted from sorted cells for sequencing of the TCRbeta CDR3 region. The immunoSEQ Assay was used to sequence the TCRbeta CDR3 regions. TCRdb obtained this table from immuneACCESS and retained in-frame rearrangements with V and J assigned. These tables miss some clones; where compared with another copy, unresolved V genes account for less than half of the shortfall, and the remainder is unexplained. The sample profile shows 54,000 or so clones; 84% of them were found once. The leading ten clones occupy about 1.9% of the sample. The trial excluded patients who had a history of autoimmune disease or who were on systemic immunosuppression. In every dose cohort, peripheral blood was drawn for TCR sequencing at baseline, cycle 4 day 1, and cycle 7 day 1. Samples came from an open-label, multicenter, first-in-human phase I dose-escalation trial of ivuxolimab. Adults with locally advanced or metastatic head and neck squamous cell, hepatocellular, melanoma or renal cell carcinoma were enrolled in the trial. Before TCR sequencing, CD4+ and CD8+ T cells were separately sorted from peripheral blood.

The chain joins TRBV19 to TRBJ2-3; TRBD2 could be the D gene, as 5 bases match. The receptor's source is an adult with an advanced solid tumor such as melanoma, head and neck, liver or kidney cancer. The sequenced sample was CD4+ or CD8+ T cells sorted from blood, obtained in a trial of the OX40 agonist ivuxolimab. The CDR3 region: CASRLAGDRTDTQYF. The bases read TGTGCCAGTAGGCTAGCAGGAGATCGGACAGATACGCAGTATTTT.